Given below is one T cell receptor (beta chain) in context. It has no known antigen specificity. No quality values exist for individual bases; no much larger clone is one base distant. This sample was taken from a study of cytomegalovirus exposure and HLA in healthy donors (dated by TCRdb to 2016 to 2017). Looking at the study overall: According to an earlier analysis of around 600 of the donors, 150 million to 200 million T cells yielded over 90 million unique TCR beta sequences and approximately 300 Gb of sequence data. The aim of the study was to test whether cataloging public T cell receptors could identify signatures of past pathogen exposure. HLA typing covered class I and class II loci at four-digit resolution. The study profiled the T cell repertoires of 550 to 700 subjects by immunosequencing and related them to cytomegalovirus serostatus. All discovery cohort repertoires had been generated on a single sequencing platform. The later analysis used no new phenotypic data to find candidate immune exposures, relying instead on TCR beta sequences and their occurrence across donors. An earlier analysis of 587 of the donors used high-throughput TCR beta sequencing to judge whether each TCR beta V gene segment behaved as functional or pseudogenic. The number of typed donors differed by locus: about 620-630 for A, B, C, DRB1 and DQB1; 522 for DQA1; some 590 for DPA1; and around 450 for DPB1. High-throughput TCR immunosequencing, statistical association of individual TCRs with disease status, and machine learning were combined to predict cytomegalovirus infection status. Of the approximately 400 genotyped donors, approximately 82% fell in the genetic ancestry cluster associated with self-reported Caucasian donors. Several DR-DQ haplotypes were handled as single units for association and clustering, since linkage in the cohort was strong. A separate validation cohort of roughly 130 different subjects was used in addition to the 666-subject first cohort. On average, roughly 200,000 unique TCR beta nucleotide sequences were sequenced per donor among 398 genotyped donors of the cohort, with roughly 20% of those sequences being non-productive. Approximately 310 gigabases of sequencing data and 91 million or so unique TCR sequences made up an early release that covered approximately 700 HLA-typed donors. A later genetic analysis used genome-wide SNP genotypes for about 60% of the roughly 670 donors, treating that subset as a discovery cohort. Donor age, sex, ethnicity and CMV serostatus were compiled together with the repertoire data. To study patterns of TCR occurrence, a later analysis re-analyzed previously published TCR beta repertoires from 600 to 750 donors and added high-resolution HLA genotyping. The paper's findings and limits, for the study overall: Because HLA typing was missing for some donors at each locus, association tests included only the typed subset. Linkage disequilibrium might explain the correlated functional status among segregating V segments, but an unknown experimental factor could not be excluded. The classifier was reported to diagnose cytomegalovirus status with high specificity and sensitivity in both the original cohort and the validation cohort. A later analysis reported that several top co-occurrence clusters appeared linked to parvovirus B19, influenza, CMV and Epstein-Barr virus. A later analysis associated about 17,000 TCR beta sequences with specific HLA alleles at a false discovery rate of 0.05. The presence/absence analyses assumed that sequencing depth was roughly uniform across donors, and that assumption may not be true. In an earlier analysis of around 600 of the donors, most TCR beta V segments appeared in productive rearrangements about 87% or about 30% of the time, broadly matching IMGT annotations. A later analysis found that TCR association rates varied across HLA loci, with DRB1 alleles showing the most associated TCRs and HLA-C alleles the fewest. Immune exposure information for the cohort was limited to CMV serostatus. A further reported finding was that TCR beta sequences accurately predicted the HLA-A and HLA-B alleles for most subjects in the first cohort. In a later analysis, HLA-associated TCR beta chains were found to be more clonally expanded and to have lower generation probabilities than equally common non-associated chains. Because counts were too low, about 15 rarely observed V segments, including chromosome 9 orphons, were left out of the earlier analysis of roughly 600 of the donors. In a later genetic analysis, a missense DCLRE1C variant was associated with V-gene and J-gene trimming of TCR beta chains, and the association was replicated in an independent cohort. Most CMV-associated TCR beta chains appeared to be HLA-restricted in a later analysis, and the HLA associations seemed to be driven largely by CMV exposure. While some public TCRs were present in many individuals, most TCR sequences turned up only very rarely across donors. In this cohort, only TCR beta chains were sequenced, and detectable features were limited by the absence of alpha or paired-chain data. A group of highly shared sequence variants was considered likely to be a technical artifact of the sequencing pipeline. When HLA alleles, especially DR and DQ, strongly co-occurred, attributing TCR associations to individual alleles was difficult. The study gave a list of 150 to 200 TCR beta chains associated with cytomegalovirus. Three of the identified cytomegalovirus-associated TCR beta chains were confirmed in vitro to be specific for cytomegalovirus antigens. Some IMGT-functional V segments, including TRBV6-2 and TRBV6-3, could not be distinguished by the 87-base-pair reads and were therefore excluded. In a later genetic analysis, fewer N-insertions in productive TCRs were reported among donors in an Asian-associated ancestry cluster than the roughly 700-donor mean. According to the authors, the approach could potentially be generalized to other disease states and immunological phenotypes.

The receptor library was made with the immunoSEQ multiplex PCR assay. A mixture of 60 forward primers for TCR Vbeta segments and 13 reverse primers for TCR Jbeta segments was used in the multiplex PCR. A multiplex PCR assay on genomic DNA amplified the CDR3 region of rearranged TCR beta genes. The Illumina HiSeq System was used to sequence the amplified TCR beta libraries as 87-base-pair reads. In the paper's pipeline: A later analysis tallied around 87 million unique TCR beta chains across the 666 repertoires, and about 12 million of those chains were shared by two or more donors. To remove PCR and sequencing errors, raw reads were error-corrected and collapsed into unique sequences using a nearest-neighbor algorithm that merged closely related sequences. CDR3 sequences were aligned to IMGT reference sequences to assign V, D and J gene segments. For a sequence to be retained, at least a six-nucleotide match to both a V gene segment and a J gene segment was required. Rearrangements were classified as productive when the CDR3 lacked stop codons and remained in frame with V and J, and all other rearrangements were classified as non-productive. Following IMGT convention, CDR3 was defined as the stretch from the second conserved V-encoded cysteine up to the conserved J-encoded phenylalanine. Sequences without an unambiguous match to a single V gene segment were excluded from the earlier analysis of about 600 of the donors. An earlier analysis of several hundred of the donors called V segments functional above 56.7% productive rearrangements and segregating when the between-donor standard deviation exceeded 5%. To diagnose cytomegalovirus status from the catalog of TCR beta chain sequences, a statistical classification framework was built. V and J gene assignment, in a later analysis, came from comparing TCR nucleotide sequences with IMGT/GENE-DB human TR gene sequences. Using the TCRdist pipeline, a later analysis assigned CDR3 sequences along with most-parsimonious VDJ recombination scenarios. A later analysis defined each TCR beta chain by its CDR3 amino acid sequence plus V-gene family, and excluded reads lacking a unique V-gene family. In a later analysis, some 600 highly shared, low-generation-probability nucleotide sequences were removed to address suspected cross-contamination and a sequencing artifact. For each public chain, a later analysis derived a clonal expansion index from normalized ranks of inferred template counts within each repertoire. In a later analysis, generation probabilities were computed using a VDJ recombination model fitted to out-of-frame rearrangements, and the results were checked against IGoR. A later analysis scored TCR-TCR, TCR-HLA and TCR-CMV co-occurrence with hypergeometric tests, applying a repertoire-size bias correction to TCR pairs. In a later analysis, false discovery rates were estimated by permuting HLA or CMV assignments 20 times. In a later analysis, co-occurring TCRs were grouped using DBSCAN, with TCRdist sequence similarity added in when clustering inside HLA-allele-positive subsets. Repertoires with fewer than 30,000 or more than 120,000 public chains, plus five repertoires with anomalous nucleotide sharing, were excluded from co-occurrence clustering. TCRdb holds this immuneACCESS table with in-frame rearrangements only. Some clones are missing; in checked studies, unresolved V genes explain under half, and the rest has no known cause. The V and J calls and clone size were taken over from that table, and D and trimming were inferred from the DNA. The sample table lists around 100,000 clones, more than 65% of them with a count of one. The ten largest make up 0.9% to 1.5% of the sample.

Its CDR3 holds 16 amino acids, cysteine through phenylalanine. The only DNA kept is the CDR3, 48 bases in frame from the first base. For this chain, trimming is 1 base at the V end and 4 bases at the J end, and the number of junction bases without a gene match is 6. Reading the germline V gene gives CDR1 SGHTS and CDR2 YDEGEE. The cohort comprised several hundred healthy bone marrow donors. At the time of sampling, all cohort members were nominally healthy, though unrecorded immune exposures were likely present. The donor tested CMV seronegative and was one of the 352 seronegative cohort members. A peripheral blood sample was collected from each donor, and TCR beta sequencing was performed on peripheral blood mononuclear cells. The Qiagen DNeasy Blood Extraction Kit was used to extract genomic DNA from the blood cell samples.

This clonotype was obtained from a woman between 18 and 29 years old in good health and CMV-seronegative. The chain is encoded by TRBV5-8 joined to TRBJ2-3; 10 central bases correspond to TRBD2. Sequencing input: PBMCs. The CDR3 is CASSLYLAGVSDTQYF. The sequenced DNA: TGTGCCAGCAGCTTGTATCTAGCGGGAGTATCAGATACGCAGTATTTT.